The clone carrying this T cell receptor (beta chain) was seen a handful of times. What it binds is unknown. These data belong to a study of vaccination and CD4 T cells after COVID-19. Looking at the study overall: Investigators drew the post-COVID samples a median roughly 99 days after diagnosis, with a range of 35 to 161. The stimulating agents, overlapping spike peptides, came from SARS-CoV-2, HCoV-NL63, HCoV-OC43 and HCoV-229E. Regarding the study as a whole: Convalescent patient numbers were relatively low, with no early post-infection timepoints.

The CDR3 length is 14 residues. V lost 2 bases, J lost 3 bases, and 10 bases lay in between. Germline V gene sequence: CDR1 SNHLY, CDR2 FYNNEI. Regarding treatment: approximately 9-day PBMC culture with coronavirus spike peptide pools or control peptides (ViraFEST assay). Oncomine TCR Beta short-read sequencing was applied to DNA from cultured CD4+ T cells. TCRdb ran MiXCR on the PCR reads and lists one entry per CDR3 protein. The sample yields more than 20,000 distinct CDR3 sequences, 40% to 55% seen once. The sample was CD4+ T cells from blood, cultured in vitro, taken before SARS-CoV-2 vaccination. The chain links TRBV2 to TRBJ2-5, with D unclear. The receptor's source is a human donor who received a COVID-19 vaccine. In DNA form, the CDR3 reads TGTGCCAGCAGTGAATGGTCGGCGAAAGAGACCCAGTACTTC. This encodes CASSEWSAKETQYF.